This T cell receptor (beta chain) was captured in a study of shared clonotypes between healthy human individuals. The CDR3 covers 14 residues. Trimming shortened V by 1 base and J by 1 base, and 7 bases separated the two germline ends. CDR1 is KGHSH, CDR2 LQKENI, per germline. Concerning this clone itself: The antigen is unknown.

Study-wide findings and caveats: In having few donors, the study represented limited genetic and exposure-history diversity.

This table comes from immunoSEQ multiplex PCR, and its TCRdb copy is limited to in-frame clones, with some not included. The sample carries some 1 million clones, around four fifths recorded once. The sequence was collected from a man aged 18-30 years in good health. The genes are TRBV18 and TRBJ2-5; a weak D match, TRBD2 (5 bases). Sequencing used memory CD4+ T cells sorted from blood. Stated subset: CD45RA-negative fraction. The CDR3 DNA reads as TGTGCCAGCTCACCACAACGGGGCCAAGAGACCCAGTACTTC. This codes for CASSPQRGQETQYF.